Sequencing of this T cell receptor (beta chain) was carried out in a study of blood T cell repertoires in COVID-19 (dated by TCRdb to 2018 to 2021). In the study overall: Samples covering the acute and convalescent phases of COVID-19 were provided by collaborators in the United States, Italy and Spain. The samples were drawn from two sources: the first 160 participants of the ongoing ImmuneRACE study, and fewer than 1,500 subjects contributed by 6 global collaborators. Sample metadata almost always included a de-identified subject ID, COVID-19 status, age in years and sex. Where available, HLA class I and class II types were taken from metadata supplied by the sample provider and were not determined by assay-based typing. Deeply sampled blood TCRbeta repertoires from subjects exposed to, actively infected with, or recovered from COVID-19 were included in the dataset. The repertoires were released in a freely available public database meant as a resource for research on the immune response to SARS-CoV-2. The material from the prospective study consisted of cDNA or gDNA derived from T cells, B-cell-depleted T cells, or PBMCs. Overall study outcomes, separate from this receptor: How much clinical and demographic metadata was included differed by source and by participant, and the metadata was provided uncurated.

V lost 0 bases and J lost 7 bases, and the count of bases not matched to a germline gene is 9. Reading the germline V gene gives CDR1 LGHNA and CDR2 YNFKEQ. The cysteine opens and the phenylalanine closes a CDR3 of 16 amino acids. The DNA shown is the 48-base CDR3, in frame from base 1. TCRbeta CDR3 regions were amplified from genomic DNA using the immunoSEQ Assay, a bias-controlled multiplex PCR. As for the original processing: The number of nucleated cells in each sample was estimated by amplification of reference gene primers within the assay. Sequence reads were collapsed and filtered to measure the absolute abundance of every unique TCRbeta CDR3 rearrangement. For each sample, productive Simpson clonality was calculated as the square root of Simpson's diversity index over productive rearrangements. TCRdb carries this immuneACCESS record with in-frame sequences only. Its versions omit some clonotypes, under half of them owing to an unresolved V gene in the studies checked, with the rest unexplained. D and trimming were read from the DNA, whereas the V and J calls and clone size are those reported in that table. Counted in this sample were a few hundred thousand clones; approximately 81% of them appeared once. Approximately 5.1% of the sample rests with the top ten.

Another Seattle source contributed samples from volunteer blood donors who had recovered from COVID-19. Each collaborating institution followed its own protocols to collect whole blood in K2EDTA tubes. Collaborator samples were shipped for TCRbeta analysis as frozen whole blood, isolated PBMCs, or DNA extracted from either sample type. Points on this clone: It has no known antigen specificity. No much larger clone is present one base from it, and per-base qualities are unavailable.

The sample consisted of peripheral blood. This chain is built from TRBV4-2 and TRBJ2-1, with 7 central nucleotides matching TRBD2. This clonotype originated in a woman aged 55-75 years who had recovered from COVID-19. The CDR3: CASSQDRGGVRNEQFF. The sequence in DNA is TGTGCCAGCAGCCAAGATCGTGGGGGGGTCCGGAATGAGCAGTTCTTC.